Each of the 5 T cell receptor beta chains below was sequenced from the same sample in a study of T cells in Graves' hyperthyroidism and ophthalmopathy. Template material for amplifying TCR beta CDR3 regions consisted of RNA transcripts. The HTBI primer set served for first-round RT-PCR of the TCR CDR3. TCRdb ran MiXCR on the multiplex PCR reads and lists one entry per CDR3 protein. The top ten hold roughly 7.7% of the sample, which has a few hundred thousand distinct CDR3 sequences, around 42% seen once. Sample: peripheral blood or thyroid tissue (not recorded which). All receptors derive from a woman aged 18-35 years with Graves' hyperthyroidism.

This clonotype was counted ten times or more. The V gene is TRBV18, the J gene TRBJ1-5; 9 positions match TRBD1. The V and J ends lost 4 bases and 6 bases, in that order; junction bases with no gene match: 4. This CDR3 is built from 14 residues. Germline lookup yields CDR1 KGHSH and CDR2 LQKENI. CDR3 nucleotides: TGTGCCAGCTCACGGACAGGGGTGGGTCAGCCCCAGCATTTT. Amino acid sequence: CASSRTGVGQPQHF.

This clonotype was seen ten or more times. One junction end does not reproduce the germline sequence, and a read error may be involved. This rearrangement joins TRBV5-1 to TRBJ1-2; 9 bases fit TRBD1. CDR1 and CDR2 (germline): SGHRS, YFSETQ. The CDR3 is 15 residues long. The CDR3 nucleotides are TGCGTCAGCAGCTTAGGAGGGACAGGGACCTATGGCTACACCTTC. The encoded protein is CVSSLGGTGTYGYTF. Filled out from reference TRBV5-1 and TRBJ1-2, the complete variable domain reads KAGVTQTPRYLIKTRGQQVTLSCSPISGHRSVSWYQQTPGQGLQFLFEYFSETQRNKGNFPGRFSGRQFSNSRSEMNVSTLELGDSALYLCVSSLGGTGTYGYTFGSGTRLTVV.

The V call is TRBV10-3, the J call TRBJ1-1, with D unclear. From germline, CDR1 is ENHRY and CDR2 SYGVKD. V lost 2 bases to trimming and J lost 8 bases, with 6 bases between them. This CDR3 has 11 residues. The CDR3 DNA is TGTGCCATCAGTGAGGACGGGGAAGCTTTCTTT. This codes for CAISEDGEAFF.

This clonotype was counted once. The gene calls are TRBV20-1 and TRBJ1-5; unclear D gene. CDR1 DFQATT and CDR2 SNEGSKA come from the germline V gene (reference sequence). This CDR3 has 16 amino acids. With 6 bases removed from V and 2 bases from J, the gap between germline ends came to 20 bases. This CDR3 is CSAATPASVGNQPQHF. The CDR3 DNA reads TGCAGTGCCGCAACCCCCGCTTCGGTCGGCAATCAGCCCCAGCATTTT.

The gene calls are TRBV20-1 and TRBJ1-1, with TRBD1 identical over 7 bases. The CDR3 loop spans 15 amino acids. The trim removed 3 bases at V and 4 bases at J, leaving 11 bases unmatched. Germline V gives CDR1 DFQATT, CDR2 SNEGSKA (reference sequence). Here the CDR3 reads CSARGRTGGGTEAFF. The CDR3 coding sequence is TGCAGTGCTAGGGGGCGGACAGGCGGGGGCACTGAAGCTTTCTTT.